This T cell receptor beta chain originates from a study of vaccination effects on CD4 cells after COVID-19. Investigators separated out CD4+ T cells once around 11 days of culture had passed. The data were produced by immunoSEQ multiplex PCR, yet TCRdb's version contains in-frame clones alone and is incomplete. The data show around 41,000 clones, roughly 82% seen once. Concerning this clone itself: Its antigen is unknown.

The clonotype originates from a human donor who received a COVID-19 vaccine. Sample: CD4+ T cells from PBMCs cultured without peptide, taken before COVID-19 vaccination.

The CDR3: CASSTRGNQETQYF. The CDR3 DNA sequence: TGTGCCAGTAGTACCAGGGGCAACCAAGAGACCCAGTACTTC. The chain is built from TRBV19 and TRBJ2-5; possibly TRBD1 for D (6 bases). Germline V gives CDR1 LNHDA, CDR2 SQIVND (reference sequence). This CDR3 is built from 14 residues. Trimming took off 4 bases at V and 0 bases at J, with 9 bases between the two ends.